One sample yielded the 9 T cell receptor beta chains listed below, sequenced in a study of blood T cell repertoires in COVID-19. The table came from immunoSEQ multiplex PCR; TCRdb's copy has only in-frame clones and leaves some out. The sample holds about 45,000 clones, 70% to 90% seen once. The specimen was peripheral blood. Receptors originate from a human donor in a cohort sampled during active COVID-19.

The chain recombines TRBV7-2 with TRBJ2-5, with D tentatively TRBD2 (5 bases). The germline V gene encodes CDR1 SGHTA and CDR2 FQGNSA. V lost 2 bases, J lost 5 bases, and 12 bases lay in between. The CDR3 spans 14 residues. Here the CDR3 reads CASSLQPSPETQYF. CDR3 coding DNA: TGTGCCAGCAGCTTACAGCCTAGCCCCGAGACCCAGTACTTC. Filled out from reference TRBV7-2 and TRBJ2-5, the complete variable domain reads GAGVSQSPSNKVTEKGKDVELRCDPISGHTALYWYRQSLGQGLEFLIYFQGNSAPDKSGLPSDRFSAERTGGSVSTLTIQRTQQEDSAVYLCASSLQPSPETQYFGPGTRLLVL.

The chain carries TRBV18 and TRBJ2-5; a possible D gene is TRBD1 (5 bases). The germline V gene has CDR1 KGHSH and CDR2 LQKENI. The CDR3 is 15 residues long. Trimming removed 4 bases at V and 0 bases at J, with 12 bases between. The CDR3 DNA reads as TGTGCCAGCTCACTTTTTGGGGCGGACCAAGAGACCCAGTACTTC. Its protein is CASSLFGADQETQYF.

V is TRBV12-3 or TRBV12-4 and J is TRBJ2-5, with a tentative D call TRBD1 (6 bases). Trimming removed 6 bases at V and 4 bases at J, with 12 bases between. The CDR3 is 13 residues long. CDR3 in amino acids: CASRYGQLETQYF. DNA for the CDR3: TGTGCCAGCAGATACGGACAGCTAGAGACCCAGTACTTC.

The chain employs TRBV9 and TRBJ1-2; D not certain. The CDR3 loop spans 14 amino acids. V was trimmed by 3 bases and J by 4 bases, leaving 13 bases between them. Per the germline V gene, CDR1 is SGDLS and CDR2 is YYNGEE. Here the CDR3 reads CASSGAPGGYGYTF. The DNA of the CDR3 is TGTGCCAGCAGCGGAGCCCCGGGAGGCTATGGCTACACCTTC. Supplemented by reference TRBV9 and TRBJ1-2, the full variable domain reads DSGVTQTPKHLITATGQRVTLRCSPRSGDLSVYWYQQSLDQGLQFLIQYYNGEERAKGNILERFSAQQFPDLHSELNLSSLELGDSALYFCASSGAPGGYGYTFGSGTRLTVV.

Turning to this clone: The junction does not match germline at one end; this may be a read error. CDR3 in DNA: TGTGCCAGCAGCCGAGAGTCAGGGGGTATGGTCTTC. It specifies CASSRESGGMVF. The V and J genes are TRBV12-3 or TRBV12-4 and TRBJ2-1, with 7 bases fitting TRBD1. The CDR3 has 12 amino acids.

This chain connects TRBV5-1 to TRBJ2-7; maybe TRBD2 (7 bases). V lost 5 bases to trimming and J lost 0 bases, with 24 bases between them. Germline CDR1 and CDR2: SGHRS and YFSETQ. The CDR3 consists of 18 residues. CDR3 region: CASSRVGGGFSSSYEQYF. CDR3 nucleotide sequence: TGCGCCAGCAGTCGCGTAGGGGGGGGATTTTCAAGCTCCTACGAGCAGTACTTC. The full variable domain, rest sourced from reference TRBV5-1 and TRBJ2-7, is KAGVTQTPRYLIKTRGQQVTLSCSPISGHRSVSWYQQTPGQGLQFLFEYFSETQRNKGNFPGRFSGRQFSNSRSEMNVSTLELGDSALYLCASSRVGGGFSSSYEQYFGPGTRLTVT.

The CDR3 loop reads CASSVGGAPDTQYF. The CDR3 DNA sequence: TGTGCCAGCAGCGTGGGGGGGGCACCAGATACGCAGTATTTT. The chain links TRBV9 to TRBJ2-3; a weak D match, TRBD2 (7 bases). CDR3 length: 14 amino acids. The germline V and J ends were trimmed by 2 bases and 4 bases, with 11 bases remaining between them. Germline V gene lookup returns CDR1 SGDLS and CDR2 YYNGEE. The full variable domain, rest sourced from reference TRBV9 and TRBJ2-3, is DSGVTQTPKHLITATGQRVTLRCSPRSGDLSVYWYQQSLDQGLQFLIQYYNGEERAKGNILERFSAQQFPDLHSELNLSSLELGDSALYFCASSVGGAPDTQYFGPGTRLTVL.

The chain links TRBV12-3 or TRBV12-4 to TRBJ1-5; no clear D gene. The V and J ends lost 1 base and 5 bases respectively, with 6 bases between them. The CDR3 extends over 13 amino acids. The CDR3: CASSLGEDQPQHF. The CDR3 DNA sequence: TGTGCCAGCAGTTTAGGGGAGGATCAGCCCCAGCATTTT.

The chain combines TRBV19 with TRBJ2-1; tentatively, D is TRBD1 (6 bases). V lost 7 bases to trimming and J lost 9 bases, with 13 bases between them. The CDR3 is made up of 12 amino acids. Germline V gene lookup returns CDR1 LNHDA and CDR2 SQIVND (reference sequence). The CDR3 reads CASNRGGREQFF. As DNA, the CDR3 is TGTGCCAGTAACCGAGGGGGTCGTGAGCAGTTCTTC.